A single sample is the source of the 21 T cell receptor beta chains below, sequenced in a study of CD8+ T cells in alopecia areata. cDNA serving as the sequencing template came from extracted, reverse transcribed RNA. The protocol was immunoSEQ multiplex PCR, while the TCRdb copy is restricted to in-frame clones and leaves out a portion. Of some 170,000 clones listed, about 70% are singletons. Material: CD8+ T cells sorted from blood, obtained at week 0. Source of these receptors: a human donor with alopecia areata.

The V and J genes are TRBV14 and TRBJ1-2; D not resolved. Germline CDR1 SGHDN, CDR2 FVKESK. Trimming removed 1 base from V and 10 bases from J, with 13 bases in between. The length of the CDR3 is 13 residues. This chain's CDR3 is CASSQVAYRAYTF. DNA for the CDR3: TGTGCCAGCAGCCAAGTGGCTTACAGAGCCTACACCTTC. The full variable domain, with the rest looked up from reference TRBV14 and TRBJ1-2, is EAGVTQFPSHSVIEKGQTVTLRCDPISGHDNLYWYRRVMGKEIKFLLHFVKESKQDESGMPNNRFLAERTGGTYSTLKVQPAELEDSGVYFCASSQVAYRAYTFGSGTRLTVV.

The gene calls are TRBV29-1 and TRBJ2-7; 7 nucleotides agree with TRBD1. This CDR3 is 14 amino acids long. Germline CDR1 SQVTM, CDR2 ANQGSEA. J was trimmed by 3 bases and V by 6 bases; bases with no gene match: 11. Here the CDR3 DNA reads TGCAGCGTCGGTGACCGGACAGGTTACTACGAGCAGTACTTC. Its protein product is CSVGDRTGYYEQYF.

The J gene is TRBJ2-5, the V gene TRBV7-9; 8 nucleotides align to TRBD1. The better agreement between TRBJ2-7 and the DNA end casts doubt on the J call. Germline CDR1 reads SEHNR; CDR2 reads FQNEAQ (reference sequence). The CDR3 length is 15 residues. CDR3 in amino acids: CASSSEWTGSYEQYF. The CDR3 bases are TGTGCCAGCAGCTCCGAGTGGACAGGGTCCTACGAGCAGTACTTC.

The chain is built from TRBV12-5 and TRBJ1-4; TRBD1 matches at 7 bases. The CDR3 loop spans 14 amino acids. The germline V gene has CDR1 LGHNT and CDR2 FRNRAP. Trimming removed 6 bases from V and 1 base from J; junction bases left unmatched: 2. Written as DNA, the CDR3 is TGTGCTAGTGGCACAGGGGTAACTAATGAAAAACTGTTTTTT. It encodes CASGTGVTNEKLFF.

This clone has a handful of counts. The V call is TRBV4-1, the J call TRBJ2-1; 11 bases are a match to TRBD2. Looked up from germline, CDR1 is MGHRA and CDR2 is YSYEKL. The CDR3 has 14 residues. V gave up 8 bases and J gave up 4 bases; unmatched junction bases: 4. CDR3 bases: TGCGCCAGCCGAACTAGCGGGGGTTACAATGAGCAGTTCTTC. Protein product: CASRTSGGYNEQFF.

The rearrangement links TRBV27 to TRBJ2-2; D is ambiguous. The CDR3 has 14 amino acids. The germline gives CDR1 MNHEY, CDR2 SMNVEV (reference sequence). Trimming took off 7 bases at V and 3 bases at J, with 12 bases between the two ends. CDR3 residues: CASTGIGHTGELFF. In DNA form, the CDR3 reads TGTGCCAGCACAGGAATAGGCCACACCGGGGAGCTGTTTTTT.

V is TRBV10-3 and J is TRBJ2-5, with 9 nucleotides matching TRBD2. The CDR3 is made up of 16 amino acids. The germline gives CDR1 ENHRY, CDR2 SYGVKD. Trimming took 2 bases from V and 0 from J; bases not matched to a gene: 4. CDR3 bases: TGTGCCATCAGTGAGGGGACTAGCCTGTACCAAGAGACCCAGTACTTC. This sequence encodes CAISEGTSLYQETQYF.

This rearrangement joins TRBV27 to TRBJ2-1, with no clear D. Trimming took 3 bases from V and 3 from J, leaving 0 bases between them. Germline CDR1 MNHEY, CDR2 SMNVEV (reference sequence). This CDR3 contains 11 residues. The DNA for the CDR3 is TGTGCCAGCAGTTTCTACAATGAGCAGTTCTTC. This encodes CASSFYNEQFF.

This sequence joins TRBV30 and TRBJ1-3; D is unclear. V lost 0 bases, J lost 7 bases, and 7 bases lay in between. This CDR3 is built from 12 residues. Germline V gives CDR1 GTSNPN, CDR2 SVGIG (reference sequence). The CDR3 bases are TGTGCCTGGAGTGTACTGGGGAACACCATATATTTT. Its protein is CAWSVLGNTIYF.

With regard to this clone: One end of the junction varies from germline; a read error may be responsible. The chain employs TRBV5-6 and TRBJ2-3; 9 bases align to TRBD1. CDR1 is SGHDT, CDR2 YYEEEE, per germline. This CDR3 contains 15 residues. DNA of the CDR3: TGTGCCAGCACCTTGGGGGACAGGGCAACAGATACGCAGTATTTT. Translating gives CASTLGDRATDTQYF.

The genes are TRBV19 and TRBJ2-7, with D perhaps being TRBD1 or TRBD2 (5 bases each). V lost 9 bases and J 4 bases, leaving 16 bases between the germline ends. From germline, CDR1 is LNHDA and CDR2 SQIVND (reference sequence). CDR3 length: 13 amino acids. The CDR3, as DNA: TGTGCCAGCGTGGGACCAGGGCTATACGAGCAGTACTTC. Translation: CASVGPGLYEQYF. The full variable domain, rest sourced from reference TRBV19 and TRBJ2-7, is DGGITQSPKYLFRKEGQNVTLSCEQNLNHDAMYWYRQDPGQGLRLIYYSQIVNDFQKGDIAEGYSVSREKKESFPLTVTSAQKNPTAFYLCASVGPGLYEQYFGPGTRLTVT.

The chain is built from TRBV29-1 and TRBJ2-3, with a possible D match to TRBD1 (5 bases). The V end lost 1 base, the J end lost 6 bases, and 14 bases lay between the germline ends. Germline CDR1 SQVTM, CDR2 ANQGSEA. The CDR3 runs to 14 residues. The CDR3 spells CSVEGQGPVDTQYF. CDR3 in DNA: TGCAGCGTTGAAGGGCAGGGCCCCGTTGATACGCAGTATTTT.

This chain connects TRBV2 to TRBJ1-2, with 10 bases identical to TRBD1. Germline CDR1 reads SNHLY; CDR2 reads FYNNEI. V was clipped by 8 bases and J by 4 bases; unmatched bases: 10. The length of the CDR3 is 15 residues. The DNA for the CDR3 is TGTGCCAGCGGCCGGGGACAGGGGCCCACCTATGGCTACACCTTC. Protein product: CASGRGQGPTYGYTF.

This chain links TRBV9 with TRBJ1-6, with 9 bases identical to TRBD1. Germline CDR1 and CDR2: SGDLS and YYNGEE. Trimming took 3 bases from V and 7 from J; bases not matched to a gene: 8. This CDR3 is built from 16 residues. In DNA form, the CDR3 reads TGTGCCAGCAGCGATTCTTCCGGGACAGGGAATTCACCCCTCCACTTT. Its protein is CASSDSSGTGNSPLHF.

The chain couples TRBV7-8 to TRBJ2-7; a weak D match, TRBD1 (5 bases). The CDR3 covers 15 residues. CDR1 and CDR2 (germline): SGHVS, FQNEAQ. V shed 5 bases and J shed 2 bases, with 16 bases lying between them. CDR3 region: CASSPPYRPTYEQYF. The CDR3 DNA sequence: TGTGCCAGCAGCCCCCCGTACAGGCCCACCTACGAGCAGTACTTC.

This clone has a handful of counts. This sequence may be a read error, since a much larger clone differs from it by one base. The chain uses TRBV11-2 and TRBJ2-3, with D uncertain. V was trimmed by 2 bases and J by 3 bases, leaving 3 bases between them. Germline lookup yields CDR1 SGHAT and CDR2 FQNNGV. This CDR3 spans 12 amino acids. CDR3 region: CASSLRTDTQYF. CDR3 in DNA: TGTGCCAGCAGCTTAAGGACAGATACGCAGTATTTT. Based on the CDR3 plus reference TRBV11-2 and TRBJ2-3, the full variable domain is EAGVAQSPRYKIIEKRQSVAFWCNPISGHATLYWYQQILGQGPKLLIQFQNNGVVDDSQLPKDRFSAERLKGVDSTLKIQPAKLEDSAVYLCASSLRTDTQYFGPGTRLTVL.

The J gene is TRBJ1-1, the V gene TRBV29-1; D ambiguous. This CDR3 has 10 amino acids. Germline V gene sequence: CDR1 SQVTM, CDR2 ANQGSEA. The ends were cut back, 7 bases at V and 9 bases at J, with 12 bases in the middle. CDR3 coding DNA: TGCAGCGAGTCGGGGAACCAAGCTTTCTTT. Translated, it gives CSESGNQAFF.

The J gene is TRBJ2-4, the V gene TRBV13; D not certain. Germline V gives CDR1 PRHDT, CDR2 FYEKMQ (reference sequence). CDR3 size: 13 residues. V lost 3 bases and J lost 9, with 12 bases in between. CDR3 bases: TGTGCCAGCAGCTTGGGCCTCTGGCCCATTCAGTACTTC. Its translation is CASSLGLWPIQYF.

The V call is TRBV29-1, the J call TRBJ2-4; D is ambiguous. This CDR3 comprises 11 residues. Germline CDR1 reads SQVTM; CDR2 reads ANQGSEA. The DNA of the CDR3 is TGCACCCCGGACGAAAAAAACATTCAGTACTTC. The encoded protein is CTPDEKNIQYF.

V gene TRBV27 combines with J gene TRBJ1-1; D remains ambiguous. Looked up from germline, CDR1 is MNHEY and CDR2 is SMNVEV (reference sequence). V lost 6 bases and J lost 4, with 18 bases in between. The CDR3 extends over 15 amino acids. The CDR3 DNA reads as TGTGCCAGCAGGTCCGCCCGACACAGTCTCACTGAAGCTTTCTTT. Translation gives CASRSARHSLTEAFF.

The chain joins TRBV29-1 to TRBJ1-1; D is uncertain. Germline lookup yields CDR1 SQVTM and CDR2 ANQGSEA. Trimming pared 3 bases from V and 1 base from J, leaving 9 bases between. The CDR3 has 13 amino acids. The CDR3 DNA sequence: TGCAGCGTTGATGTCCGGGGGAACACTGAAGCTTTCTTT. Its translation: CSVDVRGNTEAFF.